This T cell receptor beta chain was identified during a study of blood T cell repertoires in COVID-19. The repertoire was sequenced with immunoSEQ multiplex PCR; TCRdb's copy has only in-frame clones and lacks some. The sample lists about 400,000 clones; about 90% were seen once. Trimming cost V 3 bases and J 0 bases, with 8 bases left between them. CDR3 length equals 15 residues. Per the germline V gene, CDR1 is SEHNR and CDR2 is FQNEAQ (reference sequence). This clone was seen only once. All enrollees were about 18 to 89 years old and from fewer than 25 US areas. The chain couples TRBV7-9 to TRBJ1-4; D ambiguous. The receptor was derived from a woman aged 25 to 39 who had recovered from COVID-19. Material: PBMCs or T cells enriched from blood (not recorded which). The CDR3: CASSFSSPTNEKLFF. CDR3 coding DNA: TGTGCCAGCAGCTTTAGCAGTCCAACTAATGAAAAACTGTTTTTT.